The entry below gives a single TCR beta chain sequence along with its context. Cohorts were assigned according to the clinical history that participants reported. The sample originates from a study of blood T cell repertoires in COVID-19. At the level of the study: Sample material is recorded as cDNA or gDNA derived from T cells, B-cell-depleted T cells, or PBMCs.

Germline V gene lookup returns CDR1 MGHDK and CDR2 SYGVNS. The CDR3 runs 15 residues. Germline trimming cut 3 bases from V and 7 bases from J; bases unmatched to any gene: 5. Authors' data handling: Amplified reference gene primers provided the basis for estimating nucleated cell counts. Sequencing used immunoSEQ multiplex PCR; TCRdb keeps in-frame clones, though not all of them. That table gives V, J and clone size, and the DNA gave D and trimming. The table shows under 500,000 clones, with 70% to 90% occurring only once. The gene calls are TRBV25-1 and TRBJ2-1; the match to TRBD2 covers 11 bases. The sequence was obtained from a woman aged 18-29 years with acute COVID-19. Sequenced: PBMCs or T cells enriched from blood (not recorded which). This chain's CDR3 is CASSEGTSGGNEQFF. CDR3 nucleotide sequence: TGTGCCAGCAGTGAGGGGACTAGCGGCGGGAATGAGCAGTTCTTC. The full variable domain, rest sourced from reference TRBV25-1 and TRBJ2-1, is EADIYQTPRYLVIGTGKKITLECSQTMGHDKMYWYQQDPGMELHLIHYSYGVNSTEKGDLSSESTVSRIRTEHFPLTLESARPSHTSQYLCASSEGTSGGNEQFFGPGTRLTVL.